This TCR beta chain was retrieved from a study of cytomegalovirus exposure and HLA in healthy donors. Overall study findings and caveats: CMV serostatus was the sole immune exposure data available. Equally common other TCR beta chains were less clonally expanded than HLA-associated ones, a later analysis found.

Germline CDR1 PRHDT, CDR2 FYEKMQ (reference sequence). J lost 1 base, V lost 4 bases, and 2 bases had no gene match. This CDR3 spans 17 amino acids. The study ran its PCR with 60 Vbeta and 13 Jbeta primers. Some clones are missing from TCRdb's copy, which holds only in-frame ones; the method was immunoSEQ multiplex PCR. The sample includes fewer than 250,000 clones, about 81% seen only once; the top ten take about 4.6%. This clone was picked up a small number of times. The antigen remains unidentified. Source material: PBMCs. The sequence derives from a man aged 30 to 45 in good health and CMV-seropositive. The J gene is TRBJ2-1, the V gene TRBV13; 15 positions agree with TRBD2. The CDR3 spells CASSSGLAGGSYNEQFF. CDR3 coding DNA: TGTGCCAGCAGCTCAGGACTAGCGGGAGGGTCCTACAATGAGCAGTTCTTC.